Listed below are T cell receptor beta chains from one sample, sequenced in a study of control samples from healthy donors and cancer patients. Only in-frame clones appear in the TCRdb table, and some are missing; sequencing was by immunoSEQ multiplex PCR. The table records tens of thousands of clones, less than 90% of them present only once. The material sequenced was blood. Source of these receptors: a man in his sixties in good health. CDR3s include the opening cysteine and the closing phenylalanine or tryptophan. D genes are given only for firm matches. Only part of the rows carry a size: once, few, many, or a class if the clone is expanded.

TRBD1	TRBV15	TRBJ1-4	.	16	TGTGCCACCAGCAGGGGGACAGGGAGTAGAAATGAAAAACTGTTTTTT	CATSRGTGSRNEKLFF
TRBD2	TRBV5-4	TRBJ2-2	.	17	TGTGCCAGCAGCAAACCCACGGGAGGGAGAAACACCGGGGAGCTGTTTTTT	CASSKPTGGRNTGELFF
.	TRBV6-1	TRBJ1-1	.	16	TGTGCCAGCAGTGGGTCACAGGGAGCGGGAAACACTGAAGCTTTCTTT	CASSGSQGAGNTEAFF
.	TRBV25-1	TRBJ1-3	.	16	TGTGCCAGCAGTGACCCAGGGGAAAACTCTGGAAACACCATATATTTT	CASSDPGENSGNTIYF
.	TRBV20-1	TRBJ2-1	once	11	TGCAGCCTGTATTCAGGTAATGAGCAGTTCTTC	CSLYSGNEQFF
TRBD1	TRBV18	TRBJ1-3	.	16	TGTGCCAGCTCACCAACCCAGGGGGGCTCCGGAAACACCATATATTTT	CASSPTQGGSGNTIYF
.	TRBV5-1	TRBJ1-4	.	15	TGCGCCAGCAGCTTGGGAGGTGGTTCCGGGGAAAAACTGTTTTTT	CASSLGGGSGEKLFF
.	TRBV7-9	TRBJ2-7	once	14	TGTGCCAGCAGCTTATCAGGGTTCCCTTACGAGCAGTACTTC	CASSLSGFPYEQYF
TRBD1	TRBV5-6	TRBJ1-2	.	16	TGTGCCAGCAGCTTACAGGGGGACCTCAACCTGGGCGGCTACACCTTC	CASSLQGDLNLGGYTF
.	TRBV6-2/TRBV6-3	TRBJ1-6	.	17	TGTGCCAGCAGTTACCTGCCAGGGATCACCTATAATTCACCCCTCCACTTT	CASSYLPGITYNSPLHF
.	TRBV6-2/TRBV6-3	TRBJ2-1	.	14	TGTGCCAGCAGCCAGCACGTGGGAAACAATGAGCAGTTCTTC	CASSQHVGNNEQFF
.	TRBV18	TRBJ2-7	.	14	TGTGCCAGCTCACCACCACGGAGCCCCTACGAGCAGTACTTC	CASSPPRSPYEQYF
.	TRBV5-1	TRBJ1-2	.	16	TGCGCCAGCAGCTTAGGAAACCCGAACCGGGCTTATGGCTACACCTTC	CASSLGNPNRAYGYTF
.	TRBV28	TRBJ1-1	.	15	TGTGCCAGCAGTTTATGGGGGGTTCTGAACACTGAAGCTTTCTTT	CASSLWGVLNTEAFF
TRBD1	TRBV5-5	TRBJ1-5	.	17	TGTGCCAGCAGCCAGGGACAGGGGATAAATAGCAATCAGCCCCAGCATTTT	CASSQGQGINSNQPQHF
TRBD1	TRBV6-2/TRBV6-3	TRBJ1-4	.	16	TGTGCCAGCAGTTCCAACCGACAGGGAAAAGAGGAAAAACTGTTTTTT	CASSSNRQGKEEKLFF
.	TRBV6-5	TRBJ1-2	.	13	TGTGCCAGCAGTCGACAGGACCACTATGGCTACACCTTC	CASSRQDHYGYTF
.	TRBV5-8	TRBJ1-5	.	14	TGTGCCAGCAGCTCCTGGACACCCAATCAGCCCCAGCATTTT	CASSSWTPNQPQHF
TRBD1	TRBV24-1	TRBJ2-1	.	16	TGTGCCACCAGTGATGACCGAGACAGGGGTTACAATGAGCAGTTCTTC	CATSDDRDRGYNEQFF
.	TRBV6-6	TRBJ1-2	once	14	TGTGCCAGCAATCTACTTGGGGGCCGGAGTGGCTACACCTTC	CASNLLGGRSGYTF
.	TRBV6-5	TRBJ2-7	.	13	TGTGCCAGCAGTCAGGGGCAAGGGACCGAGCAGTACTTC	CASSQGQGTEQYF
.	TRBV3-1/TRBV3-2	TRBJ2-3	.	13	TGTGCCAGCAGCCACCAGGGCACAGATACGCAGTATTTT	CASSHQGTDTQYF
.	TRBV7-2	TRBJ1-1	few	13	TGTGCCAGCAGCGAAGCTCCGAACACTGAAGCTTTCTTT	CASSEAPNTEAFF
TRBD2	TRBV4-3	TRBJ2-3	.	17	TGCGCCAGCAGCCAAGGGCTAGCGGGGAGGTTGGGAGATACGCAGTATTTT	CASSQGLAGRLGDTQYF
.	TRBV7-2	TRBJ2-7	.	13	TGTGCCAGCAGCCCGGACAGCCCCTACGAGCAGTACTTC	CASSPDSPYEQYF
TRBD1	TRBV19	TRBJ1-5	.	16	TGTGCCAGTAGCAGCTCCCACAGGGGGCCGGGGCAGCCCCAGCATTTT	CASSSSHRGPGQPQHF
TRBD1	TRBV18	TRBJ2-4	.	16	TGTGCCAGCTCACCAGGGGGACAGGGGAGCAAAAACATTCAGTACTTC	CASSPGGQGSKNIQYF
.	TRBV18	TRBJ1-2	.	15	TGTGCCAGCTCCCCTGGCCCCGAGACGGACTATGGCTACACCTTC	CASSPGPETDYGYTF
TRBD2	TRBV19	TRBJ2-1	.	15	TGTGCCAGTAGTTTCTCTAGCGGGGGGGCCTATGAGCAGTTCTTC	CASSFSSGGAYEQFF
TRBD1	TRBV3-1/TRBV3-2	TRBJ2-1	.	15	TGTGCCAGCAGCCAAGGGCAGGGGGTGGTAGGTGAGCAGTTCTTC	CASSQGQGVVGEQFF
.	TRBV15	TRBJ1-5	.	14	TGTGCCACCAGCAGAGATCCAAGCAATCAGCCCCAGCATTTT	CATSRDPSNQPQHF
.	TRBV5-5	TRBJ2-3	.	16	TGTGCCAGCAGCTTGATCCCAGGGGAAGGGACAGATACGCAGTATTTT	CASSLIPGEGTDTQYF
.	TRBV7-9	TRBJ1-3	.	18	TGTGCCAGCAGCTCCACCCTTGGAGGGGGGATCTCTGGAAACACCATATATTTT	CASSSTLGGGISGNTIYF
.	TRBV25-1	TRBJ1-2	.	13	TGTGCCAGCAGTGACCCCGGGTTCTCTGGCTACACCTTC	CASSDPGFSGYTF
.	TRBV3-1/TRBV3-2	TRBJ2-1	few	16	TGTGCCAGCAGCCCGTCAGGACTACTCTCCTACAATGAGCAGTTCTTC	CASSPSGLLSYNEQFF
TRBD1	TRBV10-3	TRBJ1-1	.	17	TGTGCCATCAGCGGGGGGGCAAGGACAGGATCGAACACTGAAGCTTTCTTT	CAISGGARTGSNTEAFF
.	TRBV5-6	TRBJ1-1	once	14	TGTGCCAGCAGCTTGAGACGGAATCTTAAGGAAGCTTTCTTT	CASSLRRNLKEAFF
.	TRBV18	TRBJ1-2	.	13	TGTGCCAGCTCACCAGTCCCCAGGCATGGCTACACCTTC	CASSPVPRHGYTF
TRBD1	TRBV18	TRBJ1-1	.	16	TGTGCCAGCTCACCACTCCCAGGGGGCGCAGGGACTGAAGCTTTCTTT	CASSPLPGGAGTEAFF
TRBD2	TRBV7-7	TRBJ2-1	.	16	TGTGCCAGCACTCCTCACACTAGCGGGTCTTACAATGAGCAGTTCTTC	CASTPHTSGSYNEQFF
.	TRBV10-2	TRBJ2-5	.	12	TGCGCCAGCAGTAGAGAGGAAGAGACCCAGTACTTC	CASSREEETQYF
.	TRBV2	TRBJ1-3	few	14	TGTGCCAGCAGTGACGGATACTCTGGAAACACCATATATTTT	CASSDGYSGNTIYF